Sequencing of this TCR beta chain was carried out in a study of cytomegalovirus exposure and HLA in healthy donors. Study overall: Early released data comprised 80 million to 100 million unique TCRs from HLA-typed donors.

The CDR3 extends over 16 amino acids. V was pared by 4 bases and J by 0 bases, with 13 bases between. Per germline, CDR1 MDHEN and CDR2 SYDVKM. General study results and limits: Analyses of presence/absence relied on an assumption of roughly uniform sequencing depth across donors. Later analysis found that TCR beta chains associated with HLA were more clonally expanded than other, equally common chains.

Comment on this clone: Its target is unknown.

Use of 60 Vbeta and 13 Jbeta primers characterized the PCR. Repertoires were generated with immunoSEQ multiplex PCR, while TCRdb's copy carries only in-frame clones and drops some. There are 150,000 to 200,000 clones in the sample; more than 60% occur only once, and 8% to 13% lies in the top ten. J is TRBJ1-3 and V is TRBV28; D ambiguous. The sequence was obtained from a man aged 25-40 years in good health and CMV-seropositive. Sequencing input: PBMCs. The CDR3 region is CASSSAGSSSGNTIYF. DNA of the CDR3: TGTGCCAGCAGTTCGGCAGGCTCGAGCTCTGGAAACACCATATATTTT.